The 20 T cell receptor beta chains below come from one sample, sequenced in a study of shared clonotypes between healthy human individuals. The data were produced by immunoSEQ multiplex PCR, yet TCRdb's version contains in-frame clones alone and is incomplete. The table has 2,500,000 or so clones, approximately 92% seen once. The sample was naive CD4+ T cells sorted from blood. Subset in this sample: CD45RA+ positively selected. The receptors here all came from a young man in good health.

Note on this clone: The sample holds other DNA sequences that translate to the same CDR3. The CDR3 spells CASSAGANEKLFF. Here the CDR3 DNA reads TGCGCCAGCAGTGCAGGGGCTAATGAAAAACTGTTTTTT. The genes are TRBV5-1 and TRBJ1-4, with TRBD1 as a possible D gene (6 bases). The CDR3 length is 13 residues. V lost 5 bases, J lost 3 bases, and 8 bases lay in between. CDR1 SGHRS and CDR2 YFSETQ come from the germline V gene.

CDR3 nucleotides: TGTGCCAGCAGCCTGGGACATGTAGAAACCCAGTACTTC. Translation gives CASSLGHVETQYF. The chain has TRBV9 and TRBJ2-5; D is possibly TRBD1 (6 bases). V lost 4 bases and J lost 8, with 15 bases in between. Germline V gene sequence: CDR1 SGDLS, CDR2 YYNGEE. This CDR3 is 13 amino acids long.

For this clone: Other DNA sequences in this sample translate to the same CDR3. The chain combines TRBV28 with TRBJ2-7; no reliable D call. This CDR3 is 11 amino acids long. Trimming removed 6 bases at V and 3 bases at J, with 6 bases between. Germline CDR1 MDHEN, CDR2 SYDVKM. The DNA for the CDR3 is TGTGCCAGCAGCCAACTCTACGAGCAGTACTTC. Translated: CASSQLYEQYF.

CDR3 DNA sequence: TGCGCCAGCAGCTCCGGGACTTCGGCCCAGGAGACCCAGTACTTC. This codes for CASSSGTSAQETQYF. This chain joins TRBV5-1 and TRBJ2-5; possible D gene TRBD2, 6 bases. Trimming cost V 3 bases and J 5 bases, with 17 bases left between them. The germline V gene encodes CDR1 SGHRS and CDR2 YFSETQ. The CDR3 has 15 amino acids.

As concerns this clone: An end of the junction differs from the germline gene, which may be a read error. This sequence joins TRBV7-7 and TRBJ2-1; 16 positions match TRBD2. Germline assignment: CDR1 SSHAT and CDR2 FNYEAQ (reference sequence). CDR3 size: 18 residues. CDR3 residues: CASSTGTSGRAGDDEQFF. CDR3 nucleotides: TGTGCTAGCAGCACCGGGACTAGCGGGAGGGCCGGGGACGATGAGCAGTTCTTC.

The chain couples TRBV10-3 to TRBJ2-2; no reliable D call. Trimming cost V 4 bases and J 4 bases, with 16 bases left between them. The CDR3 has 16 amino acids. Germline V CDR1 and CDR2: ENHRY, SYGVKD. The CDR3 sequence is CAISVTQIAPTGELFF. DNA of the CDR3: TGTGCCATCAGTGTTACACAGATAGCCCCCACCGGGGAGCTGTTTTTT.

CDR3 sequence: CATSPGSATYNSPLHF. The CDR3 DNA is TGTGCCACCAGCCCGGGGAGCGCCACCTATAATTCACCCCTCCACTTT. The genes are TRBV15 and TRBJ1-6; no clear D. The CDR3 is made up of 16 amino acids. The V end was cut by 5 bases, the J end by 2 bases, with 13 bases between. Germline loops: CDR1 LNHNV, CDR2 YYDKDF (reference sequence).

The V call is TRBV7-9, the J call TRBJ2-3; TRBD1 is a possible D gene (6 bases). V dropped 1 base and J dropped 2 bases, with 10 bases sitting between them. The CDR3 is made up of 15 amino acids. Germline V gene data show CDR1 as SEHNR and CDR2 as FQNEAQ (reference sequence). CDR3 loop: CASSLGTGFTDTQYF. Here the CDR3 DNA reads TGTGCCAGCAGCTTAGGTACAGGGTTCACAGATACGCAGTATTTT.

This sequence joins TRBV5-1 and TRBJ2-3; 7 bases agree with TRBD1. This CDR3 contains 14 residues. With V trimmed by 5 bases and J by 2 bases, 5 bases remained unmatched. Germline V gene lookup returns CDR1 SGHRS and CDR2 YFSETQ. The CDR3 spells CASSIQGTTDTQYF. CDR3 in DNA: TGCGCCAGCAGTATACAGGGGACCACAGATACGCAGTATTTT. The entire variable domain, with the rest obtained from reference TRBV5-1 and TRBJ2-3, is as follows: KAGVTQTPRYLIKTRGQQVTLSCSPISGHRSVSWYQQTPGQGLQFLFEYFSETQRNKGNFPGRFSGRQFSNSRSEMNVSTLELGDSALYLCASSIQGTTDTQYFGPGTRLTVL.

This clone was detected only once. The rearrangement links TRBV7-9 to TRBJ1-5; D possibly corresponds to TRBD1 (6 bases). V was cut by 1 base and J by 0 bases, with 16 bases left in between. CDR1 is SEHNR and CDR2 is FQNEAQ in the germline V gene (reference sequence). The length of the CDR3 is 18 residues. The CDR3 spells CASSLVTPTGYSNQPQHF. Here the CDR3 DNA reads TGTGCCAGCAGCTTAGTGACGCCCACAGGGTATAGCAATCAGCCCCAGCATTTT.

This chain joins TRBV25-1 and TRBJ1-6, with 9 bases fitting TRBD1. This CDR3 is 16 amino acids long. V dropped 1 base and J dropped 9; count of bases not matched to a gene: 7. Germline V gives CDR1 MGHDK, CDR2 SYGVNS. The CDR3 region has the DNA TGTGCCAGCAGTGAATTCTACAGGGGGCGGGGTTCACCCCTCCACTTT. Translation: CASSEFYRGRGSPLHF. The full variable domain, completed using reference TRBV25-1 and TRBJ1-6, is EADIYQTPRYLVIGTGKKITLECSQTMGHDKMYWYQQDPGMELHLIHYSYGVNSTEKGDLSSESTVSRIRTEHFPLTLESARPSHTSQYLCASSEFYRGRGSPLHFGNGTRLTVT.

This clone is a singleton in its sample. The J gene is TRBJ2-7, the V gene TRBV5-1, with 7 bases fitting TRBD1. The J segment lost 7 bases and the V segment lost 0 bases, leaving 10 bases of the junction unmatched. There are 15 residues in the CDR3. Germline assignment: CDR1 SGHRS and CDR2 YFSETQ. The CDR3 DNA follows: TGCGCCAGCAGCTTGGGTGGGACAGCCAAGGGGGAGCAGTACTTC. It translates to CASSLGGTAKGEQYF.

This clone was counted once. The chain uses TRBV7-2 and TRBJ2-6; D is undetermined. The CDR3 consists of 19 residues. With 1 base removed from V and 0 bases from J, the gap between germline ends came to 16 bases. Per germline, CDR1 SGHTA and CDR2 FQGNSA. CDR3 sequence: CASSLEAGYTISGANVLTF. CDR3 coding DNA: TGTGCCAGCAGCTTAGAGGCAGGATACACAATCTCTGGGGCCAACGTCCTGACTTTC.

This chain joins TRBV10-2 and TRBJ2-3; tentatively, D is TRBD1 (5 bases). The CDR3 sequence is 18 residues long. Trimming pared 3 bases from V and 1 base from J, leaving 20 bases between. Germline V CDR1 and CDR2: WSHSY, SAAADI. CDR3 in amino acids: CASSDIIRISRGTDTQYF. CDR3 coding DNA: TGCGCCAGCAGTGATATTATTAGGATAAGCAGGGGCACAGATACGCAGTATTTT.

The chain recombines TRBV14 with TRBJ1-4, with D maybe TRBD1 (5 bases). Trimming took 2 bases from V and 3 from J, leaving 10 bases between them. CDR1 is SGHDN and CDR2 is FVKESK in the germline V gene. The length of the CDR3 is 15 residues. The CDR3 region has the DNA TGTGCCAGCAGCCAACCAGGGACCCCTAATGAAAAACTGTTTTTT. It yields the protein CASSQPGTPNEKLFF.

The rearrangement links TRBV6-5 to TRBJ2-5, with 8 nucleotides matching TRBD2. The germline CDR1 and CDR2 sequences are MNHEY and SVGAGI. The junction had 12 bases not matched to a gene; V was cut back by 7 bases and J by 5 bases. This CDR3 spans 15 amino acids. DNA for the CDR3: TGTGCCAGCACAAGACGGGAGGGTTTAGGCGAGACCCAGTACTTC. It encodes CASTRREGLGETQYF.

V and J are TRBV18 and TRBJ1-5; a possible D gene is TRBD1 (5 bases). This CDR3 comprises 13 residues. Between the trimmed V and J ends, which lost 3 bases and 7 bases, there was a span of 10 bases. Germline V CDR1 and CDR2: KGHSH, LQKENI. The CDR3 is CASSPARDQPQHF. CDR3 coding DNA: TGTGCCAGCTCACCTGCTAGGGACCAGCCCCAGCATTTT.

This clone was recorded only once. The chain links TRBV9 to TRBJ2-7; the D gene is possibly TRBD1 (6 bases). Between the trimmed V and J ends, which lost 0 bases and 6 bases, there was a span of 16 bases. Germline values: CDR1 SGDLS, CDR2 YYNGEE. This CDR3 has 15 residues. The CDR3 DNA reads as TGTGCCAGCAGCGTAGCTACAGGGCATATTTCCGAGCAGTACTTC. Its protein is CASSVATGHISEQYF.

The chain combines TRBV4-1 with TRBJ1-5, with TRBD1 identical over 7 bases. This CDR3 region has 19 residues. The junction had 11 bases not matched to a gene; V was cut back by 0 bases and J by 0 bases. Germline V gene sequence: CDR1 MGHRA, CDR2 YSYEKL. This chain's CDR3 is CASSQDRGRGSISNQPQHF. CDR3 in DNA: TGCGCCAGCAGCCAAGATCGTGGCAGGGGGTCCATTAGCAATCAGCCCCAGCATTTT.

This sequence joins TRBV19 and TRBJ1-2; D remains ambiguous. The germline gives CDR1 LNHDA, CDR2 SQIVND (reference sequence). V lost 0 bases, J lost 6 bases, and 14 bases lay in between. CDR3 size: 15 residues. The CDR3 DNA follows: TGTGCCAGTAGTATAGATTTACCCCGCGTGGATGGCTACACCTTC. This encodes CASSIDLPRVDGYTF.